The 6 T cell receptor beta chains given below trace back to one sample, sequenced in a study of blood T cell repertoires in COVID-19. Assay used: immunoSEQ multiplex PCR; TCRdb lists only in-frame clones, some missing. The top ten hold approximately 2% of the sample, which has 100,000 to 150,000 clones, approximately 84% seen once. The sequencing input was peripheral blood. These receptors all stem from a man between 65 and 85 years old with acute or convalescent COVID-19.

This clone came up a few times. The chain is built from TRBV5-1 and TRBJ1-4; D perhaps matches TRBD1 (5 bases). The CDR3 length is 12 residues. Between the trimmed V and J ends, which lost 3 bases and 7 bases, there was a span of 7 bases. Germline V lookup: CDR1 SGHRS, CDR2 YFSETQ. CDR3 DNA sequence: TGCGCCAGCAGCTCCCAGGGTGAAAAACTGTTTTTT. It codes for CASSSQGEKLFF.

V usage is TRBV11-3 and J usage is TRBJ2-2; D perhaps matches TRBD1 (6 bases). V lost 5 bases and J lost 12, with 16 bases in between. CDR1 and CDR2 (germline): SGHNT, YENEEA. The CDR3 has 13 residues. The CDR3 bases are TGTGCCAGCAGCGCAAGCCCACAGGGAAAGCTGTTTTTT. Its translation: CASSASPQGKLFF. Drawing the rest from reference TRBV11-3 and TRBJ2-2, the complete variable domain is EAGVVQSPRYKIIEKKQPVAFWCNPISGHNTLYWYLQNLGQGPELLIRYENEEAVDDSQLPKDRFSAERLKGVDSTLKIQPAELGDSAVYLCASSASPQGKLFFGEGSRLTVL.

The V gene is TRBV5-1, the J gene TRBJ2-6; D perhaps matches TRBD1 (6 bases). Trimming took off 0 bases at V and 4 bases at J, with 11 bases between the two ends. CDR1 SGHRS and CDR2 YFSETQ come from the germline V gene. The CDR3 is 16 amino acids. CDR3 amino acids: CASSLDGGSGANVLTF. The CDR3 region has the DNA TGCGCCAGCAGCTTGGATGGGGGCTCAGGGGCCAACGTCCTGACTTTC.

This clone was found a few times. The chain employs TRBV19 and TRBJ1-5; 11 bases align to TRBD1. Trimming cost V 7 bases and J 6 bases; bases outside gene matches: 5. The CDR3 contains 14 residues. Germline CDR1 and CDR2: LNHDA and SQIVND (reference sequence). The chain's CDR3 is CASKAGQGGQPQHF. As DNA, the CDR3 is TGTGCCAGTAAAGCGGGACAGGGGGGTCAGCCCCAGCATTTT.

The CDR3 region is CASSYSPSTGELFF. CDR3 DNA sequence: TGTGCCAGCAGTTACTCGCCTAGCACCGGGGAGCTGTTTTTT. The chain joins TRBV6-2 or TRBV6-3 to TRBJ2-2; D is unresolved. The CDR3 consists of 14 residues. Per germline, CDR1 MNHEY and CDR2 SVGEGT. Trimming shortened V by 0 bases and J by 4 bases, and 6 bases separated the two germline ends.

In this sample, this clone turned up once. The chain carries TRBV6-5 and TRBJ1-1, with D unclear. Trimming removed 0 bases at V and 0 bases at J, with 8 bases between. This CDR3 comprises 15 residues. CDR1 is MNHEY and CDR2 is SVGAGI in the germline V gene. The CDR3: CASSYSTRMNTEAFF. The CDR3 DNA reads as TGTGCCAGCAGTTACTCGACCAGGATGAACACTGAAGCTTTCTTT.